The 17 T cell receptor beta chains reported below all come from one sample, sequenced in a study of blood T cell repertoires in COVID-19. The method was immunoSEQ multiplex PCR; TCRdb's version includes in-frame clones alone and lacks a portion of them. The sample consists of some 200,000 clones, roughly four fifths of them appearing once. Sequenced sample: PBMCs or T cells enriched from blood (not recorded which). These receptors were collected from a man aged 40-49 years who had recovered from COVID-19.

This chain joins TRBV11-2 and TRBJ2-7, with a weak D call TRBD1 (5 bases). With 2 bases removed from V and 2 bases from J, the gap between germline ends came to 13 bases. The CDR3 consists of 15 residues. The germline V gene encodes CDR1 SGHAT and CDR2 FQNNGV. Written as DNA, the CDR3 is TGTGCCAGCAGCTTAACACCACAGGACACCTACGAGCAGTACGTC. As protein: CASSLTPQDTYEQYV.

The chain combines TRBV30 with TRBJ1-2; a possible D gene is TRBD1 (5 bases). With 0 bases removed from V and 12 bases from J, the gap between germline ends came to 17 bases. The CDR3 consists of 13 residues. Germline CDR1 is GTSNPN and CDR2 is SVGIG (reference sequence). The CDR3: CAWSVGAAVVDTF. CDR3 DNA sequence: TGTGCCTGGAGTGTAGGGGCAGCCGTGGTTGACACCTTC.

This clone was detected only once. V and J are TRBV18 and TRBJ1-3; tentative D call: TRBD1 (5 bases). This CDR3 has 15 amino acids. Germline V gives CDR1 KGHSH, CDR2 LQKENI. The ends were cut back, 3 bases at V and 0 bases at J, with 9 bases in the middle. CDR3 DNA: TGTGCCAGCTCACCGGGGCACAACTCTGGAAACACCATATATTTT. Translation: CASSPGHNSGNTIYF.

The CDR3 bases are TGTGCCAGCAGCCCCTATATTGATAATCAGCCCCAGCATTTT. As protein: CASSPYIDNQPQHF. This chain joins TRBV3-1 (or the pseudogene TRBV3-2) and TRBJ1-5; D is undetermined. The length of the CDR3 is 14 residues. Germline V lookup: CDR1 LGHDT, CDR2 YNNKEL (reference sequence). Trimming stripped 4 bases from V and 4 bases from J, with 11 bases between.

The gene calls are TRBV19 and TRBJ2-3; 13 bases are shared with TRBD2. The CDR3 is 16 residues long. The V gene's germline CDR1 is LNHDA and CDR2 SQIVND (reference sequence). The J segment lost 11 bases and the V segment lost 8 bases, leaving 16 bases of the junction unmatched. CDR3 loop: CASQPGVWTSGRLQYF. CDR3 nucleotides: TGTGCCAGTCAACCCGGTGTTTGGACTAGCGGGAGACTGCAGTATTTT. The full variable domain, with the rest looked up from reference TRBV19 and TRBJ2-3, is DGGITQSPKYLFRKEGQNVTLSCEQNLNHDAMYWYRQDPGQGLRLIYYSQIVNDFQKGDIAEGYSVSREKKESFPLTVTSAQKNPTAFYLCASQPGVWTSGRLQYFGPGTRLTVL.

This chain uses TRBV9 with TRBJ2-5; weak D call: TRBD2 (6 bases). The V end lost 5 bases, the J end lost 0 bases, and 11 bases lay between the germline ends. The CDR3 loop spans 14 amino acids. Germline V gene lookup returns CDR1 SGDLS and CDR2 YYNGEE. The CDR3 region is CASSAGRNQETQYF. Written as DNA, the CDR3 is TGTGCCAGCAGTGCCGGGAGAAACCAAGAGACCCAGTACTTC.

This clone was counted a few times. The chain combines TRBV14 with TRBJ1-1; D gene uncertain. There are 15 residues in the CDR3. Trimming cost V 2 bases and J 3 bases, with 13 bases left between them. Looked up from germline, CDR1 is SGHDN and CDR2 is FVKESK. CDR3 coding DNA: TGTGCCAGCAGCCAAACCCCTTATCAGGACACTGAAGCTTTCTTT. This codes for CASSQTPYQDTEAFF.

This clone was detected once. The genes are TRBV4-2 and TRBJ1-2; unclear D gene. The CDR3 runs to 17 residues. Trimming stripped 1 base from V and 4 bases from J, with 19 bases between. The germline V gene has CDR1 LGHNA and CDR2 YNFKEQ. CDR3 DNA sequence: TGTGCCAGCAGCCAAGCCTCTAGAGGAGCCCGGTTCTATGGCTACACCTTC. It translates to CASSQASRGARFYGYTF.

This CDR3 is CASSPTGSFYEQYF. The CDR3 nucleotides read TGTGCCAGCAGCCCCACCGGGAGTTTCTACGAGCAGTACTTC. The chain combines TRBV11-2 with TRBJ2-7; D perhaps matches TRBD2 (6 bases). Per germline, CDR1 SGHAT and CDR2 FQNNGV. V gave up 5 bases and J gave up 3 bases, with 14 bases separating them. CDR3 length: 14 amino acids.

J is TRBJ1-3 and V is TRBV2, with 7 bases fitting TRBD1. Trimming at V came to 5 bases and at J to 4 bases, leaving 8 bases not matched to a gene. Germline-derived CDR1 and CDR2 are SNHLY and FYNNEI. The length of the CDR3 is 15 residues. The CDR3 region has the DNA TGTGCCAGCAGTATCACAGGGACAGTGGGAAACACCATATATTTT. Translating gives CASSITGTVGNTIYF.

The chain recombines TRBV11-2 with TRBJ2-1; 8 positions agree with TRBD1. Germline trimming cut 5 bases from V and 7 bases from J; bases unmatched to any gene: 10. CDR1 is SGHAT, CDR2 FQNNGV, per germline. This CDR3 region has 15 residues. CDR3: CASSTRGTGWNEQFF. The CDR3 bases are TGTGCCAGCAGCACACGGGGGACAGGTTGGAATGAGCAGTTCTTC.

The rearrangement uses TRBV6-2 or TRBV6-3 and TRBJ2-5; TRBD2 might be the D (5 bases). Trimming pared 5 bases from V and 4 bases from J, leaving 14 bases between. The CDR3 runs 14 residues. Per germline, CDR1 MNHEY and CDR2 SVGEGT. CDR3 nucleotide sequence: TGTGCCAGCAGTCGCCAACTAGTCACAGAGACCCAGTACTTC. The encoded protein is CASSRQLVTETQYF.

This rearrangement joins TRBV10-3 to TRBJ1-3; 8 bases align to TRBD1. The junction had 4 bases not matched to a gene; V was cut back by 0 bases and J by 0 bases. The CDR3 is made up of 17 amino acids. Germline assignment: CDR1 ENHRY and CDR2 SYGVKD. CDR3 DNA sequence: TGTGCCATCAGTGAGTCTAGGACAGGGTCCTCTGGAAACACCATATATTTT. Translation gives CAISESRTGSSGNTIYF.

V usage is TRBV25-1 and J usage is TRBJ2-7, with 9 bases aligning to TRBD1. The germline gives CDR1 MGHDK, CDR2 SYGVNS. V gave up 4 bases and J gave up 9 bases; unmatched junction bases: 4. The CDR3 consists of 12 residues. The CDR3 loop is CASSADRGGQYF. CDR3 DNA: TGTGCCAGCAGTGCGGACAGGGGCGGGCAGTACTTC.

The chain joins TRBV18 to TRBJ2-5; D perhaps matches TRBD2 (5 bases). Germline loops: CDR1 KGHSH, CDR2 LQKENI. This CDR3 region has 13 residues. V lost 3 bases and J lost 3, with 8 bases in between. The DNA for the CDR3 is TGTGCCAGCTCACCGAGGGAAGAAGAGACCCAGTACTTC. This gives the protein CASSPREEETQYF. The entire variable domain, with the rest obtained from reference TRBV18 and TRBJ2-5, is as follows: NAGVMQNPRHLVRRRGQEARLRCSPMKGHSHVYWYRQLPEEGLKFMVYLQKENIIDESGMPKERFSAEFPKEGPSILRIQQVVRGDSAAYFCASSPREEETQYFGPGTRLLVL.

The rearrangement uses TRBV27 and TRBJ2-1; 9 positions agree with TRBD2. Germline V gene sequence: CDR1 MNHEY, CDR2 SMNVEV (reference sequence). Trimming at V came to 7 bases and at J to 1 base, leaving 14 bases not matched to a gene. CDR3 length: 18 residues. CDR3 region: CASTIRGLAGDSYNEQFF. The CDR3 DNA reads TGTGCCAGCACCATCAGGGGGTTAGCGGGAGATTCCTACAATGAGCAGTTCTTC.

The chain couples TRBV29-1 to TRBJ1-4; D might be TRBD1 (5 bases). Germline assignment: CDR1 SQVTM and CDR2 ANQGSEA. Trimming pared 4 bases from V and 7 bases from J, leaving 13 bases between. This CDR3 has 13 amino acids. CDR3 residues: CSVARGGSEKLFF. The CDR3 DNA follows: TGCAGCGTTGCTCGGGGGGGAAGTGAAAAACTGTTTTTT.